What follows are 2 T cell receptor beta chains derived from one specimen sequenced in a study of cytomegalovirus exposure and HLA in healthy donors. PCR employed 60 Vbeta and 13 Jbeta primers. Libraries were prepared by immunoSEQ multiplex PCR; TCRdb keeps only in-frame clonotypes and omits some of them. This table has about 94,000 clones, approximately 66% appearing once. Sequencing was performed on PBMCs. Receptor source: a man under 40 in good health and CMV-seronegative.

The sample holds a few counts of this clone. This chain's CDR3 is CASSPGLAGGWTYEQYF. The CDR3 DNA reads as TGTGCCAGCAGCCCCGGACTAGCGGGAGGGTGGACCTACGAGCAGTACTTC. The rearrangement uses TRBV7-9 and TRBJ2-7; 15 bases are shared with TRBD2. Trimming removed 5 bases from V and 2 bases from J; junction bases left unmatched: 7. The V gene's germline CDR1 is SEHNR and CDR2 FQNEAQ (reference sequence). The CDR3 runs to 17 residues. The whole variable domain, remainder taken from reference TRBV7-9 and TRBJ2-7, is DTGVSQNPRHKITKRGQNVTFRCDPISEHNRLYWYRQTLGQGPEFLTYFQNEAQLEKSRLLSDRFSAERPKGSFSTLEIQRTEQGDSAMYLCASSPGLAGGWTYEQYFGPGTRLTVT.

The chain carries TRBV4-3 and TRBJ1-3; 7 bases align to TRBD1. Per germline, CDR1 LGHNA and CDR2 YSLEER. The V gene end was trimmed by 4 bases and the J gene end by 0 bases; junction bases not matched to a gene: 9. The CDR3 consists of 17 residues. This chain's CDR3 is CASSRDLGQHSGNTIYF. The DNA of the CDR3 is TGCGCCAGCAGCCGGGACTTGGGACAGCACTCTGGAAACACCATATATTTT.